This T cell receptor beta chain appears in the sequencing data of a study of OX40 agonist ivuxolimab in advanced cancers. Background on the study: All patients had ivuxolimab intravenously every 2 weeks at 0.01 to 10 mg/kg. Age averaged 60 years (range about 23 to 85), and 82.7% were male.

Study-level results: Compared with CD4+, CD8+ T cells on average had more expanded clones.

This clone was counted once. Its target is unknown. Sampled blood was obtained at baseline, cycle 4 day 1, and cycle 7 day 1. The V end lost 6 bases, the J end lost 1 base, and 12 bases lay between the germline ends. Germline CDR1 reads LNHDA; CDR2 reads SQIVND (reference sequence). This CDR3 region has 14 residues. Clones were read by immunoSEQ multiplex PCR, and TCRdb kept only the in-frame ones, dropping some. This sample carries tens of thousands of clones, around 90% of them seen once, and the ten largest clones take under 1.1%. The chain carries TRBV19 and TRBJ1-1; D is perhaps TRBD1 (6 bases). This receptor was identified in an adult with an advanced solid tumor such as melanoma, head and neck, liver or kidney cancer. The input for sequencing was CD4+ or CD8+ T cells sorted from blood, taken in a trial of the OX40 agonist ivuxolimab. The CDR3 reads CASRQGRWNTEAFF. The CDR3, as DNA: TGTGCCAGTAGGCAGGGGAGGTGGAACACTGAAGCTTTCTTT. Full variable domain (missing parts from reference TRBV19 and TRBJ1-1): DGGITQSPKYLFRKEGQNVTLSCEQNLNHDAMYWYRQDPGQGLRLIYYSQIVNDFQKGDIAEGYSVSREKKESFPLTVTSAQKNPTAFYLCASRQGRWNTEAFFGQGTRLTVV.